What follows are 26 T cell receptor beta chains derived from one specimen sequenced in a study of CD8 T cells in ankylosing spondylitis. TCRdb fed the 5' RACE reads into MiXCR, producing one record per CDR3 protein. This sample has about 360,000 distinct CDR3 sequences, with about 20% found just once. Input material: blood, either unsorted or a sorted T cell fraction (not recorded which). The receptors originated from a male donor with ankylosing spondylitis or in good health (not recorded which).

The rearrangement joins TRBV4-1 to TRBJ2-7, with D possibly TRBD2 on 6 matching bases. The CDR3 spans 16 residues. The V gene's germline CDR1 is MGHRA and CDR2 YSYEKL. The V end lost 0 bases, the J end lost 0 bases, and 12 bases lay between the germline ends. The CDR3 spells CASSQDRDSRSYEQYF. CDR3 DNA: TGCGCCAGCAGCCAAGATCGGGACTCCCGCTCCTACGAGCAGTACTTC.

Ten or more counts support this clonotype. The gene calls are TRBV20-1 and TRBJ2-2; perhaps TRBD2 as D (5 bases). Germline values: CDR1 DFQATT, CDR2 SNEGSKA (reference sequence). Trimming shortened V by 0 bases and J by 1 base, and 9 bases separated the two germline ends. CDR3 length equals 15 residues. CDR3 DNA: TGCAGTGCTAGAGATCGTGAGGGGAACACCGGGGAGCTGTTTTTT. It specifies CSARDREGNTGELFF.

The chain uses TRBV12-3 or TRBV12-4 and TRBJ2-7, with D tentatively TRBD1 (8 bases). The CDR3 runs to 13 residues. Trimming removed 6 bases from V and 9 bases from J, with 18 bases in between. Here the CDR3 DNA reads TGTGCCAGCAGCCCGGTCACAGGGGGGGCGCAGTACTTC. Translating it yields CASSPVTGGAQYF.

The V and J genes are TRBV29-1 and TRBJ1-2; 10 bases are a match to TRBD1. Germline CDR1 and CDR2: SQVTM and ANQGSEA. The junction had 6 bases not matched to a gene; V was cut back by 6 bases and J by 5 bases. The CDR3 has 13 amino acids. The CDR3 DNA reads TGCAGCGTCGACAGGGGGCTTGGGTATGGCTACACCTTC. The encoded protein is CSVDRGLGYGYTF.

V usage is TRBV18 and J usage is TRBJ2-5; the match to TRBD2 covers 11 bases. The V and J ends lost 5 bases and 0 bases, in that order; junction bases with no gene match: 2. Germline V gene lookup returns CDR1 KGHSH and CDR2 LQKENI. This CDR3 has 15 amino acids. CDR3 DNA sequence: TGTGCCAGCTCAGAGGGACTAGCGGACCAAGAGACCCAGTACTTC. Its translation: CASSEGLADQETQYF.

This clonotype was seen more than once but under ten times. The chain is built from TRBV27 and TRBJ2-3; no reliable D call. Per the germline V gene, CDR1 is MNHEY and CDR2 is SMNVEV (reference sequence). V was shortened by 5 bases and J by 4 bases, with 22 bases between the two germline ends. CDR3 length: 17 amino acids. This chain's CDR3 is CASSPTSLVGRADTQYF. The DNA of the CDR3 is TGTGCCAGCAGTCCCACCTCCTTAGTAGGACGTGCAGATACGCAGTATTTT.

This clonotype was counted only a few times. This rearrangement joins TRBV5-1 to TRBJ2-7; D is unclear. Germline loops: CDR1 SGHRS, CDR2 YFSETQ. The CDR3 length is 13 residues. Trimming stripped 7 bases from V and 1 base from J, with 12 bases between. DNA for the CDR3: TGCGCCAGCGCTTGGCAGGCGTCCTACGAGCAGTACTTC. It encodes CASAWQASYEQYF.

This clonotype was detected a few times. V usage is TRBV18 and J usage is TRBJ2-7, with D maybe TRBD1 (5 bases). V gave up 4 bases and J gave up 5 bases, with 12 bases separating them. Per germline, CDR1 KGHSH and CDR2 LQKENI. This CDR3 has 13 residues. CDR3 loop: CASSQLGVDEQYF. The CDR3, as DNA: TGTGCCAGCTCACAGTTAGGGGTTGACGAGCAGTACTTC.

The V and J genes are TRBV28 and TRBJ2-1; the match to TRBD1 covers 7 bases. Looked up from germline, CDR1 is MDHEN and CDR2 is SYDVKM. This CDR3 comprises 14 residues. Trimming removed 5 bases from V and 12 bases from J; junction bases left unmatched: 13. CDR3 DNA sequence: TGTGCCAGCAGTCCCAGGGGGTACACGGGTCGGCAGTTCTTC. Protein: CASSPRGYTGRQFF.

In this sample, this clonotype turned up a few times. The chain combines TRBV9 with TRBJ2-7; D call uncertain. V was pared by 0 bases and J by 2 bases, with 9 bases between. The CDR3 is 14 amino acids. The germline CDR1 and CDR2 sequences are SGDLS and YYNGEE. The CDR3 spells CASSVDSYTYEQYF. The CDR3 nucleotides read TGTGCCAGCAGCGTAGATAGTTACACCTACGAGCAGTACTTC.

The sample holds a few counts of this clonotype. The chain carries TRBV27 and TRBJ2-7; 7 bases are a match to TRBD1. J was trimmed by 1 base and V by 7 bases; bases with no gene match: 4. Germline-derived CDR1 and CDR2 are MNHEY and SMNVEV (reference sequence). The CDR3 runs to 13 residues. CDR3 residues: CASTYRGSYEQYF. The CDR3 DNA reads TGTGCCAGCACCTACAGGGGATCCTACGAGCAGTACTTC.

V usage is TRBV6-5 and J usage is TRBJ2-7; D is undetermined. V lost 0 bases, J lost 2 bases, and 8 bases lay in between. Germline V CDR1 and CDR2: MNHEY, SVGAGI. This CDR3 is 14 amino acids long. The CDR3 region is CASSYSSVTYEQYF. CDR3 nucleotides: TGTGCCAGCAGTTACTCGTCAGTAACCTACGAGCAGTACTTC.

This clonotype was recorded a few times. This chain connects TRBV3-1 to TRBJ2-1; 7 nucleotides align to TRBD1. Germline CDR1 reads LGHDT; CDR2 reads YNNKEL (reference sequence). Trimming removed 5 bases from V and 9 bases from J; junction bases left unmatched: 19. The CDR3 sequence is 17 residues long. The CDR3 spells CASSSRTSNRGYGEQFF. DNA for the CDR3: TGTGCCAGCAGCAGTAGAACGTCCAACAGGGGATATGGTGAGCAGTTCTTC.

There are many counts of this clonotype. The rearrangement links TRBV12-3 or TRBV12-4 to TRBJ2-3, with a possible D match to TRBD2 (5 bases). This CDR3 is built from 13 residues. Between the trimmed V and J ends, which lost 4 bases and 2 bases, there was a span of 7 bases. CDR3 residues: CASSSDYTDTQYF. The CDR3, as DNA: TGTGCCAGCAGTTCTGACTACACAGATACGCAGTATTTT.

Only a few counts were recorded for this clonotype. The V gene is TRBV10-3, the J gene TRBJ2-2, with D perhaps TRBD2 (5 bases). V lost 0 bases and J 2 bases, leaving 16 bases between the germline ends. The CDR3 spans 18 residues. Germline V gene sequence: CDR1 ENHRY, CDR2 SYGVKD. CDR3 residues: CAISESRAVRSNTGELFF. CDR3 in DNA: TGTGCCATCAGTGAGTCGAGGGCTGTCCGCTCCAACACCGGGGAGCTGTTTTTT.

This clonotype was counted between two and nine times. CDR3 DNA sequence: TGTGCCAGCAGTCCCGCCAACGGGCAAGAGACCCAGTACTTC. As protein: CASSPANGQETQYF. The V call is TRBV12-3 or TRBV12-4, the J call TRBJ2-5; D is uncertain. Deletions cut 5 bases from V and 2 bases from J, with 12 bases between. This CDR3 has 14 residues.

This clonotype has more than one count but fewer than ten. The rearrangement links TRBV20-1 to TRBJ2-5, with D unclear. The CDR3 is 13 amino acids. V shed 1 base and J shed 1 base, with 7 bases lying between them. The germline CDR1 and CDR2 sequences are DFQATT and SNEGSKA (reference sequence). The CDR3 DNA follows: TGCAGTGCTAGAGGGGGAATCCAAGAGACCCAGTACTTC. It codes for CSARGGIQETQYF.

The sample holds a few counts of this clonotype. The chain carries TRBV12-3 or TRBV12-4 and TRBJ1-4; 7 nucleotides agree with TRBD1. The CDR3 is 14 residues long. V lost 7 bases to trimming and J lost 4 bases; unmatched junction nucleotides: 6. The CDR3 DNA follows: TGTGCCAGCAAGGGTGGACAGGATAATGAAAAACTGTTTTTT. Amino acids: CASKGGQDNEKLFF.

J is TRBJ2-5 and V is TRBV11-2, with D possibly TRBD1 on 5 matching bases. Germline V gene data show CDR1 as SGHAT and CDR2 as FQNNGV. The CDR3 is 15 residues long. The V and J ends lost 0 bases and 5 bases respectively, with 13 bases between them. The CDR3 sequence: CASSLDLSRQETQYF. The DNA of the CDR3 is TGTGCCAGCAGCTTAGATCTAAGTAGACAGGAGACCCAGTACTTC.

This rearrangement joins TRBV12-3 or TRBV12-4 to TRBJ2-5; D not certain. The CDR3 consists of 15 residues. Trimming shortened V by 6 bases and J by 1 base, and 15 bases separated the two germline ends. The CDR3 bases are TGTGCCAGCAGCCACGACATTGCTGTCCAAGAGACCCAGTACTTC. It translates to CASSHDIAVQETQYF.

This clonotype was counted a few times. This chain links TRBV12-3 or TRBV12-4 with TRBJ1-2; 7 bases fit TRBD1. This CDR3 comprises 15 residues. The ends lost 0 bases at V and 2 bases at J; junction bases unmatched: 3. In DNA, the CDR3 is TGTGCCAGCAGTTTAGCCCCGACAGGGAACTATGGCTACACCTTC. It is translated as CASSLAPTGNYGYTF.

This clonotype was detected only a few times. The rearrangement uses TRBV29-1 and TRBJ2-4, with D possibly being TRBD1 (6 bases). This CDR3 spans 12 amino acids. The V gene lost 2 bases and the J gene lost 9 bases, with 11 bases spanning the gap. Germline CDR1 and CDR2: SQVTM and ANQGSEA. The CDR3 DNA sequence: TGCAGCGTTGAAACAGGGAGCGGCATTCAGTACTTC. Its protein is CSVETGSGIQYF.

The rearrangement links TRBV11-2 to TRBJ2-5; D gene unclear. The CDR3 contains 15 residues. The V gene lost 5 bases and the J gene lost 1 base, with 14 bases spanning the gap. Germline lookup yields CDR1 SGHAT and CDR2 FQNNGV. CDR3 loop: CASSPSGRIQETQYF. DNA for the CDR3: TGTGCCAGCAGCCCGTCAGGACGAATCCAAGAGACCCAGTACTTC.

This clonotype was recorded a few times. The J gene is TRBJ2-7, the V gene TRBV18; D uncertain. V lost 0 bases to trimming and J lost 5 bases, with 11 bases between them. Germline values: CDR1 KGHSH, CDR2 LQKENI. This CDR3 is built from 14 residues. CDR3: CASSPPGSTNEQYF. The CDR3 DNA reads as TGTGCCAGCTCACCACCAGGGTCCACAAACGAGCAGTACTTC.

The chain is built from TRBV27 and TRBJ1-2; no clear D. This CDR3 comprises 13 residues. Trimming left V 6 bases short and J 6 bases short, with 14 bases between. CDR1 and CDR2 from the germline V gene are MNHEY and SMNVEV (reference sequence). The CDR3 sequence: CASSPSRSDGYTF. Here the CDR3 DNA reads TGTGCCAGCAGCCCTTCCCGCTCCGATGGCTACACCTTC.

This clonotype was recorded a few times. V usage is TRBV21-1 and J usage is TRBJ2-6; the table's D gene call, TRBD2, was not cross checked with the DNA. TRBV21-1 is a recognized pseudogene. The CDR3 runs 14 residues. CDR3 region: CASRGGAGANVLTF. The CDR3 DNA follows: TGTGCCAGCAGGGGAGGGGCTGGGGCCAACGTCCTGACTTTC.